One and the same sample provided the 24 T cell receptor beta chains below, sequenced in a study of shared clonotypes between healthy human individuals. TCRdb keeps only in-frame clones here, not all; method: immunoSEQ multiplex PCR. This sample has 2.5 million or so clones, with around nine tenths found just once. Source material: naive CD4+ T cells sorted from blood. Specified subset: CD45RA+ positively selected. The source of these receptors is a man in his late teens or twenties in good health.

The chain uses TRBV7-2 and TRBJ2-7; D is possibly TRBD1 (6 bases). This CDR3 comprises 14 residues. CDR1 and CDR2 (germline): SGHTA, FQGNSA. Trimming pared 0 bases from V and 5 bases from J, leaving 11 bases between. Written as DNA, the CDR3 is TGTGCCAGCAGCTTAGCCCGGACAGCCCACGAGCAGTACTTC. As protein: CASSLARTAHEQYF.

The genes are TRBV9 and TRBJ2-3, with 8 bases aligning to TRBD2. Trimming at V came to 0 bases and at J to 4 bases, leaving 7 bases not matched to a gene. Germline CDR1 is SGDLS and CDR2 is YYNGEE. CDR3 length equals 16 residues. CDR3 region: CASSVDGGRSADTQYF. DNA of the CDR3: TGTGCCAGCAGCGTAGATGGCGGGAGGAGTGCAGATACGCAGTATTTT.

V usage is TRBV2 and J usage is TRBJ2-5; D is perhaps TRBD1 or TRBD2 (5 bases each). The V gene lost 6 bases and the J gene lost 4 bases, with 15 bases spanning the gap. The CDR3 has 14 amino acids. Germline assignment: CDR1 SNHLY and CDR2 FYNNEI. DNA for the CDR3: TGTGCCAGCAGCCCTCTGACTGGGGGAGAGACCCAGTACTTC. Its translation is CASSPLTGGETQYF. Drawing the rest from reference TRBV2 and TRBJ2-5, the complete variable domain is EPEVTQTPSHQVTQMGQEVILRCVPISNHLYFYWYRQILGQKVEFLVSFYNNEISEKSEIFDDQFSVERPDGSNFTLKIRSTKLEDSAMYFCASSPLTGGETQYFGPGTRLLVL.

The chain recombines TRBV25-1 with TRBJ2-6, with TRBD1 identical over 9 bases. Germline CDR1 and CDR2: MGHDK and SYGVNS. The ends lost 6 bases at V and 0 bases at J; junction bases unmatched: 6. CDR3 length: 17 amino acids. The CDR3 DNA reads as TGTGCCAGCAGCCCGACAGGGGGGAACTCTGGGGCCAACGTCCTGACTTTC. Its protein is CASSPTGGNSGANVLTF.

The gene calls are TRBV30 and TRBJ2-5; the D gene is possibly TRBD1 (7 bases). Germline CDR1 is GTSNPN and CDR2 is SVGIG (reference sequence). The CDR3 totals 13 residues. Trimming took 1 base from V and 5 from J, leaving 11 bases between them. The DNA for the CDR3 is TGTGCCTGGAGTGGGACAGGAGGGGAGACCCAGTACTTC. Protein sequence: CAWSGTGGETQYF. The full variable domain, its missing parts supplied by reference TRBV30 and TRBJ2-5, is SQTIHQWPATLVQPVGSPLSLECTVEGTSNPNLYWYRQAAGRGLQLLFYSVGIGQISSEVPQNLSASRPQDRQFILSSKKLLLSDSGFYLCAWSGTGGETQYFGPGTRLLVL.

The gene calls are TRBV7-5 and TRBJ1-2. TRBV7-5 is deemed a pseudogene. CDR3 size: 11 residues. The CDR3: CAPSHHGGYTF. CDR3 coding DNA: TGTGCCCCAAGCCACCACGGGGGCTACACCTTC.

For this clone: Other DNA sequences in this sample translate to the same CDR3. This chain joins TRBV5-1 and TRBJ2-7; D is perhaps TRBD1 or TRBD2 (5 bases each). Trimming took off 2 bases at V and 4 bases at J, with 10 bases between the two ends. The germline gives CDR1 SGHRS, CDR2 YFSETQ. The length of the CDR3 is 13 residues. CDR3: CASSLEGNYEQYF. DNA for the CDR3: TGCGCCAGCAGCTTAGAGGGGAATTACGAGCAGTACTTC.

This clone has more than one count but fewer than ten. The V and J genes are TRBV6-6 and TRBJ2-7, with 7 bases matching TRBD1. Germline V gene lookup returns CDR1 MNHNY and CDR2 SVGAGI (reference sequence). The CDR3 spans 14 residues. Unmatched junction bases numbered 5, after V lost 0 bases and J lost 6 bases. The CDR3 sequence: CASSYSDRPLEQYF. In DNA form, the CDR3 reads TGTGCCAGCAGTTACTCGGACAGGCCCCTCGAGCAGTACTTC.

The V gene is TRBV28, the J gene TRBJ1-2; TRBD1 agrees at 8 bases. In germline, CDR1 is MDHEN, CDR2 SYDVKM. After removal of 3 bases from V and 0 bases from J, the junction contained 12 bases not matched to a gene. The CDR3 runs to 18 residues. The CDR3 region is CASSFWGRGLEANYGYTF. The CDR3 DNA reads as TGTGCCAGCAGTTTTTGGGGCAGGGGGCTAGAAGCTAACTATGGCTACACCTTC.

CDR3: CASSFHDRGRNEQYF. For the CDR3, the DNA is TGTGCCAGCAGTTTTCACGACAGGGGAAGGAACGAGCAGTACTTC. This chain uses TRBV28 with TRBJ2-7, with 8 bases lining up with TRBD1. Germline CDR1 reads MDHEN; CDR2 reads SYDVKM. CDR3 length: 15 amino acids. The V gene end was trimmed by 3 bases and the J gene end by 5 bases; junction bases not matched to a gene: 9. Complete variable domain (other parts from reference TRBV28 and TRBJ2-7): DVKVTQSSRYLVKRTGEKVFLECVQDMDHENMFWYRQDPGLGLRLIYFSYDVKMKEKGDIPEGYSVSREKKERFSLILESASTNQTSMYLCASSFHDRGRNEQYFGPGTRLTVT.

This rearrangement joins TRBV29-1 to TRBJ2-7, with a possible D match to TRBD2 (7 bases). The CDR3 has 13 amino acids. V lost 2 bases to trimming and J lost 7 bases, with 15 bases between them. The germline CDR1 and CDR2 sequences are SQVTM and ANQGSEA. CDR3 sequence (DNA): TGCAGCGTTGAACTCGGGGGGCTAAGGGAGCAGTACTTC. It specifies CSVELGGLREQYF.

The V call is TRBV27, the J call TRBJ2-3; weak D call: TRBD1 (6 bases). This CDR3 contains 16 residues. V lost 2 bases and J 2 bases, leaving 14 bases between the germline ends. Germline CDR1 MNHEY, CDR2 SMNVEV (reference sequence). CDR3 loop: CASSLGTGKITDTQYF. The DNA of the CDR3 is TGTGCCAGCAGTTTAGGTACAGGGAAAATCACAGATACGCAGTATTTT.

This rearrangement joins TRBV9 to TRBJ2-1; a weak D match, TRBD2 (5 bases). CDR1 SGDLS and CDR2 YYNGEE come from the germline V gene. V was trimmed by 0 bases and J by 5 bases, leaving 12 bases between them. This CDR3 contains 15 residues. For the CDR3, the DNA is TGTGCCAGCAGCGTAGAAGGGAGTCGGAACAATGAGCAGTTCTTC. Its translation: CASSVEGSRNNEQFF.

The chain has TRBV29-1 and TRBJ2-7; 9 bases match TRBD1. Germline loops: CDR1 SQVTM, CDR2 ANQGSEA. Losses at the gene ends were 4 bases for V and 1 base for J; bases not matched to a gene: 2. The CDR3 has 13 residues. The CDR3 DNA is TGCAGCGTTGGGGACAGGGTGTCCTACGAGCAGTACTTC. Its protein is CSVGDRVSYEQYF.

This clone was counted a single time. The CDR3 loop reads CASSLGGSGGWHETQYF. In DNA form, the CDR3 reads TGTGCCAGCAGCTTGGGTGGATCGGGGGGATGGCACGAGACCCAGTACTTC. The chain carries TRBV5-4 and TRBJ2-5, with 7 bases fitting TRBD2. Trimming cost V 0 bases and J 5 bases; bases outside gene matches: 13. The CDR3 extends over 17 amino acids. Germline CDR1 SGHNT, CDR2 YYREEE (reference sequence).

The chain employs TRBV5-1 and TRBJ2-2; TRBD1 matches 11 bases. The CDR3 length is 16 residues. The V gene's germline CDR1 is SGHRS and CDR2 YFSETQ. V gave up 4 bases and J gave up 4 bases; unmatched junction bases: 6. CDR3 in DNA: TGCGCCAGCAGCATACTGGGACAGGGGGGCACCGGGGAGCTGTTTTTT. This sequence encodes CASSILGQGGTGELFF.

The V call is TRBV28, the J call TRBJ2-2, with D maybe TRBD1 (5 bases). Germline CDR1 MDHEN, CDR2 SYDVKM. The V end lost 10 bases, the J end lost 0 bases, and 24 bases lay between the germline ends. CDR3 length: 18 amino acids. The CDR3 DNA reads TGTGCCACCAGGACCGATAGGGGCTTTTGGGCGAACACCGGGGAGCTGTTTTTT. Its translation is CATRTDRGFWANTGELFF.

The chain employs TRBV7-9 and TRBJ1-2; D ambiguous. This CDR3 spans 15 amino acids. Germline V gene data show CDR1 as SEHNR and CDR2 as FQNEAQ (reference sequence). V was shortened by 2 bases and J by 8 bases, with 18 bases between the two germline ends. CDR3 in amino acids: CASSLTDVGLGGYTF. CDR3 nucleotide sequence: TGTGCCAGCAGCTTAACCGACGTAGGTTTGGGAGGCTACACCTTC.

The V call is TRBV7-2, the J call TRBJ2-2; unclear D gene. The CDR3 sequence is 16 residues long. The ends were cut back, 6 bases at V and 0 bases at J, with 14 bases in the middle. Per germline, CDR1 SGHTA and CDR2 FQGNSA. This CDR3 reads CASRADGFSNTGELFF. CDR3 sequence (DNA): TGTGCCAGCAGGGCTGACGGATTTTCGAACACCGGGGAGCTGTTTTTT.

Here the CDR3 DNA reads TGTGCCAGCAGCTTGGACAGGGTAACTGAAGCTTTCTTT. It translates to CASSLDRVTEAFF. The chain couples TRBV5-5 to TRBJ1-1; tentative D call: TRBD1 (6 bases). The length of the CDR3 is 13 residues. With 0 bases removed from V and 5 bases from J, the gap between germline ends came to 8 bases. CDR1 and CDR2 from the germline V gene are SGHKS and YYEKEE (reference sequence).

The rearrangement uses TRBV2 and TRBJ2-1, with 13 bases aligning to TRBD2. After removal of 6 bases from V and 6 bases from J, the junction contained 5 bases not matched to a gene. Germline-derived CDR1 and CDR2 are SNHLY and FYNNEI. CDR3 size: 15 residues. DNA for the CDR3: TGTGCCAGCAGCGCCGGGACTAGCGGGGTCAATGAGCAGTTCTTC. This gives the protein CASSAGTSGVNEQFF.

The chain has TRBV19 and TRBJ1-2; 7 bases are shared with TRBD1. V was clipped by 6 bases and J by 6 bases; unmatched bases: 4. This CDR3 region has 12 residues. CDR1 and CDR2 (germline): LNHDA, SQIVND (reference sequence). CDR3 sequence: CASSRQGHGYTF. The CDR3 coding sequence is TGTGCCAGTAGCCGACAGGGCCATGGCTACACCTTC.

This chain connects TRBV10-3 to TRBJ2-1; possible D gene TRBD2, 5 bases. The CDR3 length is 13 residues. The germline V gene has CDR1 ENHRY and CDR2 SYGVKD. V lost 10 bases and J lost 1, with 11 bases in between. The CDR3 DNA is TGTGCCACCACAGCGGTTTCCTACAATGAGCAGTTCTTC. Amino acid sequence: CATTAVSYNEQFF.

This rearrangement joins TRBV5-5 to TRBJ2-1; possible D gene TRBD1, 5 bases. Germline V lookup: CDR1 SGHKS, CDR2 YYEKEE (reference sequence). Trimming shortened V by 6 bases and J by 9 bases, and 16 bases separated the two germline ends. The CDR3 totals 13 residues. The CDR3 protein is CASTPVGLTEQFF. The DNA of the CDR3 is TGTGCCAGCACCCCGGTGGGGCTAACTGAGCAGTTCTTC.